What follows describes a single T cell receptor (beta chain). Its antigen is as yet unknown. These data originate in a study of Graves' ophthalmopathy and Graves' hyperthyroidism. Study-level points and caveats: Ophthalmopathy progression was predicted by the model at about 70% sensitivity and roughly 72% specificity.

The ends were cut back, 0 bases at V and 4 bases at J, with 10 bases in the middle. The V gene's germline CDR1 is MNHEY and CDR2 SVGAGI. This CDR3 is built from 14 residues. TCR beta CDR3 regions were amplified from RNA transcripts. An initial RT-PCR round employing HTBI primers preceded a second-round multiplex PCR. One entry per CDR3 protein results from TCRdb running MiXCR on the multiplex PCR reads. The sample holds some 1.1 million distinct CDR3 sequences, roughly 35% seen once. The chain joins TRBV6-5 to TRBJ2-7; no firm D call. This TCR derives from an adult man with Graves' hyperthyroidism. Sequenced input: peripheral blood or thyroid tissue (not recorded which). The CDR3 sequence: CASSYSGLPYEQYF. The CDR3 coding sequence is TGTGCCAGCAGTTACTCGGGCCTGCCATACGAGCAGTACTTC.